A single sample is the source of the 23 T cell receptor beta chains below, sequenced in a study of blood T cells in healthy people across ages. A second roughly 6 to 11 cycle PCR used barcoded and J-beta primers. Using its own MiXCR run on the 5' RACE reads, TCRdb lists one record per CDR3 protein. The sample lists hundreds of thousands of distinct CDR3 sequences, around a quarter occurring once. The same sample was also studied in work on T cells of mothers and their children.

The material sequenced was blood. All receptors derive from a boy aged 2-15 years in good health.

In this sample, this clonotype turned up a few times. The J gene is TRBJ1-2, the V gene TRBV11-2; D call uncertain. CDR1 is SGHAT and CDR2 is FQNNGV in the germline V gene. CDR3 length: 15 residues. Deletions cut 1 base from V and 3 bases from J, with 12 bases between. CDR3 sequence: CASSLGGNTYYGYTF. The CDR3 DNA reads TGTGCCAGCAGCTTAGGCGGGAATACATACTATGGCTACACCTTC.

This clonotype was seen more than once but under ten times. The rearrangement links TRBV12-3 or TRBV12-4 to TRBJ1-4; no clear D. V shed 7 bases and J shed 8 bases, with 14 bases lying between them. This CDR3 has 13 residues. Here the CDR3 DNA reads TGTGCCAGCATACGGGCGCTGGGGGAAAAACTGTTTTTT. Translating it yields CASIRALGEKLFF.

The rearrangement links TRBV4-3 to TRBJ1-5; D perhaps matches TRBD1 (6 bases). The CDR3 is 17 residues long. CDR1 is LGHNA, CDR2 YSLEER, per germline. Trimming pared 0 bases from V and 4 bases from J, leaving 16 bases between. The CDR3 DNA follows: TGCGCCAGCAGCCAAGATCCCTCTCCACAGGGAAATCAGCCCCAGCATTTT. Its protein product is CASSQDPSPQGNQPQHF.

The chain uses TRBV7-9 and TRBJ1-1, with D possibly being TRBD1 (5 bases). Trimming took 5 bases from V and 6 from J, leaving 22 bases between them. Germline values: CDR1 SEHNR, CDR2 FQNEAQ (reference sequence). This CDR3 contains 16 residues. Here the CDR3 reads CASSPPTGGGTPEAFF. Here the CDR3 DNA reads TGTGCCAGCAGCCCCCCGACGGGTGGGGGTACCCCTGAAGCTTTCTTT.

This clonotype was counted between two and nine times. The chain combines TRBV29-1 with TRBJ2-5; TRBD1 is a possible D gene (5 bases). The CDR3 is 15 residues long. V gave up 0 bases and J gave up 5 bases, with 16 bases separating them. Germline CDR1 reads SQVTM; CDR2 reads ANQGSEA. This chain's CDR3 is CSVEDPWLGPETQYF. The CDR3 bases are TGCAGCGTTGAAGATCCGTGGTTGGGGCCGGAGACCCAGTACTTC.

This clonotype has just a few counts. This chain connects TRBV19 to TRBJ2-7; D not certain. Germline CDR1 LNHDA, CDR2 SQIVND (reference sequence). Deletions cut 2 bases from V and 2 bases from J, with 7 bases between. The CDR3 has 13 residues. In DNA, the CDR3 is TGTGCCAGTAGTATACGCGGAACCTACGAGCAGTACTTC. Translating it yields CASSIRGTYEQYF.

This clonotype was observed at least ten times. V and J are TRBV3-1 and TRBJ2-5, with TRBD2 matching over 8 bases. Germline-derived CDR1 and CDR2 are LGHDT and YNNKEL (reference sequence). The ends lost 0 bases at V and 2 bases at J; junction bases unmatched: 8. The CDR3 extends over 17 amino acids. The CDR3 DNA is TGTGCCAGCAGCCAAGATCTGGATAGCGGGGCTCAAGAGACCCAGTACTTC. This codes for CASSQDLDSGAQETQYF.

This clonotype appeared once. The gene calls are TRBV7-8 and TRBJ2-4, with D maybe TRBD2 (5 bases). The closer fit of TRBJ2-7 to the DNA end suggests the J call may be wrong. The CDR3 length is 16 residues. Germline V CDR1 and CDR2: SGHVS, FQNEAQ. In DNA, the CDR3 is TGTGCCAGCAGCCCCCCCTTGAGGGAGAACCCCTACGAGCAGTACTTC. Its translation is CASSPPLRENPYEQYF.

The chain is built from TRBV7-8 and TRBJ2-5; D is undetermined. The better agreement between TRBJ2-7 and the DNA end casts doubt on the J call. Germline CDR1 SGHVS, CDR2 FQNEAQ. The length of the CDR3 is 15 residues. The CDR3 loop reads CASSFLGRSSYEQYF. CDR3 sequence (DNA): TGTGCCAGCAGCTTTCTAGGAAGAAGTTCCTACGAGCAGTACTTC.

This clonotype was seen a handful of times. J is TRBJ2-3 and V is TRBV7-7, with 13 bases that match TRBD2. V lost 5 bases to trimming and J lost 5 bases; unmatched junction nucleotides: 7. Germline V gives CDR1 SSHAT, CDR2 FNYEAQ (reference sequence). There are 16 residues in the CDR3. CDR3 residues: CASSLGLAGVKDTQYF. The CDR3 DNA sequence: TGTGCCAGCAGCCTAGGACTAGCGGGAGTGAAAGATACGCAGTATTTT.

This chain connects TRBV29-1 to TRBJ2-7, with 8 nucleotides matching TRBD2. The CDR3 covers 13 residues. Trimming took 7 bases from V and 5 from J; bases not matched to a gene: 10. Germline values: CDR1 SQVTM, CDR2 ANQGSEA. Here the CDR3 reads CSGSVAGWDEQYF. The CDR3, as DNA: TGCAGCGGGTCCGTAGCGGGGTGGGACGAGCAGTACTTC.

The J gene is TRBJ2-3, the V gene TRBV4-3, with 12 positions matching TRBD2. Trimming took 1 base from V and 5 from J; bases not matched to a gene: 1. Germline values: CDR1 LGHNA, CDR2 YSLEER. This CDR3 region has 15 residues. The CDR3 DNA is TGCGCCAGCAGCCAAGGGACTAGCGGGATAGATACGCAGTATTTT. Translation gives CASSQGTSGIDTQYF.

Written as DNA, the CDR3 is TGTGCCAGCGCTTACCGGTACAATGAGCAGTTCTTC. Its protein is CASAYRYNEQFF. This sequence joins TRBV6-6 and TRBJ2-1; D is undetermined. Germline assignment: CDR1 MNHNY and CDR2 SVGAGI (reference sequence). The CDR3 sequence is 12 residues long. The V end lost 8 bases, the J end lost 4 bases, and 9 bases lay between the germline ends.

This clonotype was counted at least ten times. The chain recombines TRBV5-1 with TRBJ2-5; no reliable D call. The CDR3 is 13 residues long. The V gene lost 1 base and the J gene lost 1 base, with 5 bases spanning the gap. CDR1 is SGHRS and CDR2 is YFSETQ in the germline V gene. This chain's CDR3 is CASSLTAQETQYF. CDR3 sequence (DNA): TGCGCCAGCAGCTTGACAGCCCAAGAGACCCAGTACTTC.

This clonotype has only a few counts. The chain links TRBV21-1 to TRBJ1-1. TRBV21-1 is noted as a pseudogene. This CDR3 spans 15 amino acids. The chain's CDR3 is CASSRREGMNTEAFF. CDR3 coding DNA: TGTGCCAGCAGCCGACGTGAGGGGATGAACACTGAAGCTTTCTTT.

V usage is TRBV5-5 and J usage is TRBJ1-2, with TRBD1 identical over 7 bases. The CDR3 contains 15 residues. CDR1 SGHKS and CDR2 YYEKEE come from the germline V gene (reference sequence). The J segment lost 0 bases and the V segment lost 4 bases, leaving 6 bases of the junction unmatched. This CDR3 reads CASSPAGQPNYGYTF. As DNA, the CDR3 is TGTGCCAGCAGCCCCGCGGGACAGCCTAACTATGGCTACACCTTC.

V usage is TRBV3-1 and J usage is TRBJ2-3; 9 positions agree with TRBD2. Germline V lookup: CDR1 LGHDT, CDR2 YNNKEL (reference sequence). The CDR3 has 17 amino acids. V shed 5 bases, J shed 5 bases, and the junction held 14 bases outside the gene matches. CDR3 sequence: CASSTYLSGRSGDTQYF. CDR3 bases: TGTGCCAGCAGCACCTATCTGAGCGGGAGGTCGGGAGATACGCAGTATTTT.

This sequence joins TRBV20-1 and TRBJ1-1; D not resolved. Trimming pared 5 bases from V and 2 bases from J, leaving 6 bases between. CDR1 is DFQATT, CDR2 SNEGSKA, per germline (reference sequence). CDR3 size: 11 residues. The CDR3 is CSALSNTEAFF. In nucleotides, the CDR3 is TGCAGTGCTCTAAGTAACACTGAAGCTTTCTTT.

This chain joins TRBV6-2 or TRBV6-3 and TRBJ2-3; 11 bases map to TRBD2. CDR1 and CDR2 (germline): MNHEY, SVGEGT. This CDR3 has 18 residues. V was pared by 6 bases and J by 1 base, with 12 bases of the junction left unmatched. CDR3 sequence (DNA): TGTGCCAGCAGACCCGGGACTAGCGGCGTCTCTCGCACAGATACGCAGTATTTT. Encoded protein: CASRPGTSGVSRTDTQYF.

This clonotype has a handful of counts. CDR3 sequence: CASSPGLAPSDTQYF. The CDR3 DNA follows: TGTGCCAGCAGCCCGGGACTAGCGCCTTCAGATACGCAGTATTTT. The J gene is TRBJ2-3, the V gene TRBV6-1; 10 bases agree with TRBD2. The CDR3 covers 15 residues. The trim removed 6 bases at V and 4 bases at J, leaving 7 bases unmatched. Per germline, CDR1 MNHNS and CDR2 SASEGT.

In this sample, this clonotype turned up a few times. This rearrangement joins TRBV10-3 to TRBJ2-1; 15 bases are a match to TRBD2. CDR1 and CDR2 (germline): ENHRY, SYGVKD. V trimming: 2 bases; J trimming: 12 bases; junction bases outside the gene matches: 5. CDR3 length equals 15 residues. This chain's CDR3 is CAISEGLAGGVGQFF. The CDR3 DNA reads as TGTGCCATCAGTGAGGGACTAGCGGGGGGGGTCGGGCAGTTCTTC.

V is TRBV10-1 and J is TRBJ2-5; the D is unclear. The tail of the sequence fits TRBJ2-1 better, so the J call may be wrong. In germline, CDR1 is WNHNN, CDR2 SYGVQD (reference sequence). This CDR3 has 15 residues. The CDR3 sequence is CASSVDATRYNEQFF. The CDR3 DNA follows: TGCGCCAGCTCGGTTGACGCTACCCGATACAATGAGCAGTTCTTC.

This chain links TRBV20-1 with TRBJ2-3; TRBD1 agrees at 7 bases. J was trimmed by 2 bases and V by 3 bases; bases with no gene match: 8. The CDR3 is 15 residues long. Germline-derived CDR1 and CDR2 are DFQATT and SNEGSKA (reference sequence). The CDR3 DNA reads TGCAGTGCTAGGGGACAGCGGATTAACACAGATACGCAGTATTTT. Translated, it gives CSARGQRINTDTQYF.